The clone carrying this T cell receptor (beta chain) was detected once. No antigen is known for it. The sample is drawn from a study of cytomegalovirus exposure and HLA in healthy donors. Overall study: The same platform used for the roughly 610 first-cohort repertoires was also used for the 90 to 150 validation repertoires, as a later analysis reported. Study-level findings and limits: The investigators catalogued 150 to 200 TCR beta chains as cytomegalovirus-associated. High specificity and sensitivity for cytomegalovirus status were reported for the classifier.

V was trimmed by 4 bases and J by 1 base, leaving 8 bases between them. The germline CDR1 and CDR2 sequences are MNHEY and SVGAGI. This CDR3 is built from 15 residues. Assay used: immunoSEQ multiplex PCR; TCRdb lists only in-frame clones, some missing. Of 90,000 to 130,000 clones in the sample, 70% to 90% are singletons; the top ten hold over 1.1%. The sequencing sample was made of PBMCs. The clonotype comes from a woman aged 25 to 39 in good health and CMV-seropositive. The rearrangement uses TRBV6-5 and TRBJ2-6; tentative D call: TRBD1 (5 bases). In nucleotides, the CDR3 is TGTGCCAGCAGTTTAGGGGTTTCTGGGGCCAACGTCCTGACTTTC. Encoded protein: CASSLGVSGANVLTF.